This entry describes one T cell receptor (beta chain). The junction and the germline gene differ at one end; a read error may be behind it. This record comes from a study of tumor-infiltrating lymphocytes in primary liver carcinoma. The wider study: Tissue type made little difference to sample yields of roughly 3.5 to 8 million productive TCRbeta reads.

Germline CDR1 and CDR2: SGHAT and FQNNGV. CDR3 size: 16 residues. Extraction of RNA together with DNA used roughly 20-32 mg of unsorted bulk tissue. Uniformly, tumor samples exhibited a viable tumor cell fraction exceeding 75%. From roughly 470 ng total RNA, TCR beta cDNA was generated with a primer in the constant region. Three nested multiplex PCR rounds, a slightly modified ARM-PCR, produced the libraries for TCR beta. The two initial PCR rounds, roughly 9 cycles each, used TRBV1-TRBV30 forward and C-beta reverse primers. Using its own MiXCR run on the multiplex PCR reads, TCRdb lists one record per CDR3 protein. The sample includes approximately 110,000 distinct CDR3 sequences, around two thirds of them seen just once.

The V and J genes are TRBV11-2 and TRBJ2-1, with D hard to call. This TCR was recovered from a woman aged 60-75 years with primary liver carcinoma and hepatitis B virus infection. The sample comprised liver tumor tissue from sampling region 1. Subset noted: tumor region T1, superior pole. DNA of the CDR3: TGTGCCAGCAGCTTAGGAGCGACCTACACTGGGAATGAACAGTTCTTC. Translation gives CASSLGATYTGNEQFF.